This T cell receptor (beta chain) appears in the sequencing data of a study of graft-versus-host responses after intestinal transplantation. Turning to the study itself: Recipients were given multivisceral, liver-intestinal, or isolated intestinal transplants.

The germline V gene encodes CDR1 DFQATT and CDR2 SNEGSKA (reference sequence). This CDR3 comprises 11 residues. The data were produced by immunoSEQ multiplex PCR, yet TCRdb's version contains in-frame clones alone and is incomplete. Of 70,000 or so clones listed, under 90% are singletons. To note about this clone: Its antigen remains unidentified.

Study conclusions and caveats: High graft-versus-host to host-versus-graft clonal ratios were found in allografts of patients who had graft-donor T cell macrochimerism. GvH clones appeared in recipient marrow, some first in ileum or blood. Peak levels of circulating GvH clones tracked with early post-transplant HvG declines.

The TCR originated in a human donor who was the organ donor for an intestinal transplant. Specimen: unstimulated CD4+ T cells sorted from spleen or lymph node cells, collected before transplant. This chain joins TRBV20-1 and TRBJ2-7, with a weak D call TRBD1 (5 bases). The CDR3 DNA follows: TGCAGCGTGGGGCCTCACTACGAGCAGTACGTC. Its translation is CSVGPHYEQYV.